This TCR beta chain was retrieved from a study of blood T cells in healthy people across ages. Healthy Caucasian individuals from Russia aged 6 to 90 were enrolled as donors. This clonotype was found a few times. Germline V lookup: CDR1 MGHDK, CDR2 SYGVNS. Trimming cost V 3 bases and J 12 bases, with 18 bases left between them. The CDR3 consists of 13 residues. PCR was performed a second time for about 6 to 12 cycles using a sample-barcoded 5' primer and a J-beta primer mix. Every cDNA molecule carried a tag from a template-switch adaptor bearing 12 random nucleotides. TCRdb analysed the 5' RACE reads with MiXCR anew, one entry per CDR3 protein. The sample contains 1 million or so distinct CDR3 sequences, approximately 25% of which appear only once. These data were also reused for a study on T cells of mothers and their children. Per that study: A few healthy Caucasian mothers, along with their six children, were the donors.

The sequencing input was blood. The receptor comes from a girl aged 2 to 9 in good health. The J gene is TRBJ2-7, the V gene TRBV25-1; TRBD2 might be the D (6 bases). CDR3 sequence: CASSDLPGLKRYF. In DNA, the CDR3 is TGTGCCAGCAGTGATTTACCGGGACTCAAGCGGTACTTC.